Each of the 16 T cell receptor beta chains below was sequenced from the same sample in a study of graft-versus-host responses after intestinal transplantation. TCRdb keeps only in-frame clones here, not all; method: immunoSEQ multiplex PCR. This sample carries 50,000 to 75,000 clones, 85% to 95% of them seen once, and the ten largest clones take approximately 1.5%. These receptors lack a known antigen. Sequencing was performed on unstimulated CD8+ T cells sorted from spleen or lymph node cells, taken before transplant. The receptors were gathered from a human donor who was the organ donor for an intestinal transplant.

The V gene is TRBV4-2, the J gene TRBJ1-2, with D unresolved. This CDR3 is built from 15 residues. Per germline, CDR1 LGHNA and CDR2 YNFKEQ. Trimming took off 1 base at V and 6 bases at J, with 15 bases between the two ends. The CDR3 coding sequence is TGTGCCAGCAGCCAAGTTATGGAGGACTACGATGGCTACACCTTC. Amino acid sequence: CASSQVMEDYDGYTF.

This clone was seen a single time. The V and J genes are TRBV27 and TRBJ1-5; 7 nucleotides line up with TRBD1. Germline CDR1 reads MNHEY; CDR2 reads SMNVEV (reference sequence). The CDR3 loop spans 12 amino acids. The CDR3 coding sequence is TGTGGACGACAGGGTCACAATCAGCCCCAGCATTTT. Translating gives CGRQGHNQPQHF.

This chain connects TRBV5-1 to TRBJ2-7, with D perhaps matching TRBD1 (6 bases). The length of the CDR3 is 17 residues. V shed 4 bases and J shed 6 bases, with 26 bases lying between them. The germline V gene has CDR1 SGHRS and CDR2 YFSETQ. The CDR3 DNA follows: TGCGCCAGCAGCCGGAACCTTGGGTGGGACACCCTTTCCGAGCAGTACTTC. Its translation is CASSRNLGWDTLSEQYF.

J is TRBJ2-7 and V is TRBV9; TRBD1 is a possible D gene (6 bases). From germline, CDR1 is SGDLS and CDR2 YYNGEE. V was pared by 5 bases and J by 0 bases, with 15 bases between. CDR3 length: 15 amino acids. The CDR3 bases are TGTGCCAGCAGTGCAGGGGACGGCCTCTCCTACGAGCAGTACTTC. Translating it yields CASSAGDGLSYEQYF.

In this sample, this clone turned up once. The chain couples TRBV30 to TRBJ2-1, with D unclear. Looked up from germline, CDR1 is GTSNPN and CDR2 is SVGIG (reference sequence). V lost 0 bases to trimming and J lost 4 bases, with 7 bases between them. CDR3 size: 13 residues. CDR3 bases: TGTGCCTGGAGTGTTGACTGGTACAATGAGCAGTTCTTC. It is translated as CAWSVDWYNEQFF.

The rearrangement uses TRBV27 and TRBJ2-7; 7 bases are a match to TRBD1. This CDR3 is built from 14 residues. Per germline, CDR1 MNHEY and CDR2 SMNVEV (reference sequence). Germline trimming cut 5 bases from V and 2 bases from J; bases unmatched to any gene: 6. The CDR3 loop is CASSHAQGAYEQYF. The CDR3 nucleotides read TGTGCCAGCAGTCATGCCCAGGGGGCCTACGAGCAGTACTTC.

The chain links TRBV7-3 to TRBJ2-2, with TRBD2 identical over 14 bases. The germline gives CDR1 SGHTA, CDR2 FQGTGA. V lost 4 bases to trimming and J lost 6 bases; unmatched junction nucleotides: 7. The CDR3 is 17 amino acids. Written as DNA, the CDR3 is TGTGCCAGCAGCTCGGGACTAGCGGGAGTAGGGGCCGGGGAGCTGTTTTTT. This codes for CASSSGLAGVGAGELFF.

The chain combines TRBV18 with TRBJ2-3; D might be TRBD2 (6 bases). The CDR3 totals 19 residues. Germline lookup yields CDR1 KGHSH and CDR2 LQKENI. V was cut by 3 bases and J by 2 bases, with 24 bases left in between. This CDR3 reads CASSPRWREIVRVTDTQYF. The CDR3 DNA sequence: TGTGCCAGCTCACCTCGTTGGAGGGAAATAGTCCGAGTCACAGATACGCAGTATTTT.

The chain links TRBV7-8 to TRBJ2-2; no clear D gene. The CDR3 length is 14 residues. Germline values: CDR1 SGHVS, CDR2 FQNEAQ. The V and J ends lost 3 bases and 0 bases respectively, with 5 bases between them. The CDR3 region has the DNA TGTGCCAGCAGCTTCTCAGCGAACACCGGGGAGCTGTTTTTT. Translation: CASSFSANTGELFF.

The chain combines TRBV11-2 with TRBJ1-2; 12 positions match TRBD1. Germline CDR1 and CDR2: SGHAT and FQNNGV. Germline trimming cut 5 bases from V and 8 bases from J; bases unmatched to any gene: 9. The CDR3 contains 15 residues. The CDR3 region is CASSRDRGQREGYTF. The CDR3 nucleotides read TGTGCCAGCAGCCGGGACAGGGGGCAGCGGGAAGGCTACACCTTC.

The chain links TRBV4-3 to TRBJ1-1, with TRBD1 identical over 7 bases. Losses at the gene ends were 2 bases for V and 4 bases for J; bases not matched to a gene: 4. This CDR3 has 14 amino acids. The germline V gene encodes CDR1 LGHNA and CDR2 YSLEER. CDR3 bases: TGCGCCAGCAGCCAACGAGGGGGCGTCACTGAAGCTTTCTTT. This encodes CASSQRGGVTEAFF.

The gene calls are TRBV15 and TRBJ1-4, with D possibly matching TRBD1 (5 bases). V shed 0 bases and J shed 11 bases, with 13 bases lying between them. CDR1 and CDR2 from the germline V gene are LNHNV and YYDKDF (reference sequence). This CDR3 region has 14 residues. Here the CDR3 reads CATSRDRRGSKLFF. Here the CDR3 DNA reads TGTGCCACCAGCAGAGATCGGAGGGGATCCAAACTGTTTTTT.

The V and J genes are TRBV30 and TRBJ1-5; no firm D call. The V end was cut by 2 bases, the J end by 0 bases, with 8 bases between. The CDR3 has 14 residues. CDR1 is GTSNPN, CDR2 SVGIG, per germline (reference sequence). The CDR3 bases are TGTGCCTGGAGTACCAGTTATAGCAATCAGCCCCAGCATTTT. Translation: CAWSTSYSNQPQHF.

J is TRBJ2-2 and V is TRBV11-2; 14 bases agree with TRBD2. The V and J ends lost 5 bases and 6 bases, in that order; junction bases with no gene match: 14. CDR1 is SGHAT and CDR2 is FQNNGV in the germline V gene. The CDR3 consists of 19 residues. The CDR3 spells CASSQRVGLAGVSPGELFF. The DNA for the CDR3 is TGTGCCAGCAGCCAAAGAGTGGGACTAGCGGGAGTAAGCCCCGGGGAGCTGTTTTTT.

This chain uses TRBV27 with TRBJ2-3; 8 bases map to TRBD1. Losses at the gene ends were 3 bases for V and 3 bases for J; bases not matched to a gene: 2. Germline assignment: CDR1 MNHEY and CDR2 SMNVEV (reference sequence). The CDR3 length is 14 residues. CDR3 amino acids: CASSLYRGTDTQYF. In DNA form, the CDR3 reads TGTGCCAGCAGTTTGTACAGGGGGACAGATACGCAGTATTTT.

The chain links TRBV9 to TRBJ2-5; 8 bases line up with TRBD2. The end of the DNA is better explained by TRBJ2-7, so the J call may be wrong. Germline CDR1 reads SGDLS; CDR2 reads YYNGEE. The CDR3 has 16 amino acids. CDR3 residues: CASSARTSGSSYEQYF. The CDR3 nucleotides are TGTGCCAGCAGCGCCCGAACTAGCGGAAGCTCCTACGAGCAGTACTTC.